The clone carrying this TCR beta chain was recorded once. Healthy HIV-negative adults with no recent acute infections or vaccinations were recruited as donors. The donors were all Caucasian adults (living in Nashville, Tennessee). The sample belongs to a study of shared clonotypes between healthy human individuals. For the study at large: There were three CD4 naive, three CD4 memory, two CD8 naive and one CD8 memory plates per donor.

The V gene lost 4 bases and the J gene lost 2 bases, with 6 bases spanning the gap. The CDR3 consists of 13 residues. Germline CDR1 is SQVTM and CDR2 is ANQGSEA. Here immunoSEQ multiplex PCR was the method, and the copy in TCRdb shows in-frame clones only, minus some. The data contain roughly 700,000 clones, over 65% of them singletons. The rearrangement uses TRBV29-1 and TRBJ2-6; D is undetermined. The sequenced sample was memory CD4+ T cells sorted from blood. As for subset: CD45RA-negative fraction. This clonotype was sampled from a woman in her thirties in good health. The CDR3 loop reads CSVGITGANVLTF. Here the CDR3 DNA reads TGCAGCGTTGGGATAACTGGGGCCAACGTCCTGACTTTC.